This T cell receptor (beta chain) stems from a study of shared clonotypes between healthy human individuals. For the study at large: Each donor's CD8 memory used one plate, CD8 naive two, each CD4 subset three. Study conclusions and caveats: In a few donors, around 5% of naive CD4 clonotypes appeared in common.

The CDR3 is made up of 15 amino acids. The germline V gene has CDR1 MNHNS and CDR2 SASEGT. The trim removed 7 bases at V and 5 bases at J, leaving 12 bases unmatched. All of the donors resided in Nashville, Tennessee, and each was a Caucasian adult. In this sample, this clone turned up once. Its cognate antigen is unknown. Several immunoSEQ plates received, in even portions, the genomic DNA of each subset. This table comes from immunoSEQ multiplex PCR, and its TCRdb copy is limited to in-frame clones, with some not included. The repertoire holds some 1 million clones, with roughly 70% as singletons. This sequence joins TRBV6-1 and TRBJ2-5; 8 bases match TRBD1. This sequence originates from a man aged 18 to 29 in good health. Sequencing was done on a sample of memory CD4+ T cells sorted from blood. Subset described: CD45RA-negative fraction. This CDR3 reads CASTREGTGRETQYF. The CDR3, as DNA: TGTGCCAGCACCAGAGAGGGGACAGGCAGGGAGACCCAGTACTTC.